What follows is one T cell receptor beta chain and its context. This clone was seen a handful of times. No antigen is known for it. Base qualities are not recorded, but no much larger clone differs from it by a single base. The library was produced with the immunoSEQ multiplex PCR assay. The multiplex PCR relied on a mix of 60 forward primers for TCR Vbeta segments and 13 reverse primers for TCR Jbeta segments. A multiplex PCR assay on genomic DNA amplified the CDR3 region of rearranged TCR beta genes. On the Illumina HiSeq System, the amplified TCR beta libraries were sequenced as 87-base-pair reads. From the authors' description of their analysis: In a later analysis, about 80 million unique TCR beta chains were counted across the 666 repertoires, and some 10 million of these chains were shared by at least two donors. Raw reads were error-corrected and collapsed into unique sequences by a nearest-neighbor algorithm in which closely related sequences were merged to remove PCR and sequencing errors. To assign V, D and J gene segments, CDR3 sequences were aligned to IMGT reference sequences. For a sequence to be retained, a match of at least six nucleotides was required to both a V gene segment and a J gene segment. A rearrangement was called productive if the CDR3 had no stop codons and remained in frame with V and J, and every other rearrangement was called non-productive. Following IMGT convention, CDR3 was defined as the stretch from the second conserved V-encoded cysteine to the conserved J-encoded phenylalanine. The earlier analysis of some 540 of the donors excluded any sequence lacking an unambiguous match to a single V gene segment. An earlier analysis of a few hundred of the donors classified V segments as functional when productive rearrangements were above 56.7% and as segregating when the standard deviation between donors was above 5%. A statistical classification framework was developed to diagnose cytomegalovirus status using the catalog of TCR beta chain sequences. In a later analysis, V and J genes were assigned by comparing TCR nucleotide sequences against IMGT/GENE-DB human TR gene sequences. Using the TCRdist pipeline, a later analysis assigned CDR3 sequences along with most-parsimonious VDJ recombination scenarios. In a later analysis, each TCR beta chain was defined by its CDR3 amino acid sequence together with its V-gene family, and reads lacking a unique V-gene family were excluded. To address suspected cross-contamination and a sequencing artifact, a later analysis removed roughly 580 highly shared, low-generation-probability nucleotide sequences. A later analysis calculated a clonal expansion index for each public chain from normalized within-repertoire ranks of inferred template counts. In a later analysis, generation probabilities were computed using a VDJ recombination model fitted to out-of-frame rearrangements, and the results were checked against IGoR. In a later analysis, hypergeometric tests were used to score TCR-TCR, TCR-HLA and TCR-CMV co-occurrence, with a repertoire-size bias correction applied to TCR pairs. A later analysis estimated false discovery rates by permuting HLA or CMV assignments 20 times. In a later analysis, co-occurring TCRs were grouped using DBSCAN, with TCRdist sequence similarity added in when clustering inside HLA-allele-positive subsets. Repertoires with fewer than 30,000 or more than 120,000 public chains, plus five repertoires with anomalous nucleotide sharing, were excluded from co-occurrence clustering. The source is immuneACCESS, and TCRdb retained only in-frame sequences with V and J called. Part of the clones is not carried over; for the studies checked, unresolved V genes explain less than half of this, and the remainder is unexplained. V, J and clone size derive from that table, while D and trimming were established from the DNA sequence. The sample records some 120,000 clones, less than 85% of which are singletons. The ten most abundant clones make up 1% of the sample.

The source of the sample is a study of cytomegalovirus exposure and HLA in healthy donors (TCRdb year 2017). The study in broad terms: An earlier analysis of some 600 of the donors reported approximately 280 Gb of sequence data and 117 million unique TCR beta sequences obtained from around 190 million T cells. An early release that covered some 630 HLA-typed donors contained approximately 300 gigabases of sequencing data and around 85 million unique TCR sequences. Of the 398 genotyped donors, 65% to 90% were placed in the genetic ancestry cluster associated with self-reported Caucasian donors. The study aimed to test whether cataloging public T cell receptors could reveal signatures of past pathogen exposure. Using immunosequencing, the study profiled T cell repertoires from approximately 700 subjects and related those repertoires to cytomegalovirus serostatus. Besides the first cohort of under 700 subjects, a separate validation cohort made up of 120 different subjects was used. The study combined high-throughput TCR immunosequencing, statistical association of individual TCRs with disease status, and machine learning to predict cytomegalovirus infection status. A later analysis re-analyzed previously published TCR beta repertoires from 666 donors and added high-resolution HLA genotyping to study TCR occurrence patterns. Rather than using new phenotypic data, the later analysis identified candidate immune exposures from TCR beta sequences and from how often those sequences occurred across donors. An earlier analysis of some 500 of the donors applied high-throughput TCR beta sequencing to assess whether each TCR beta V gene segment acted as functional or pseudogenic. Donor age, sex, ethnicity and CMV serostatus were compiled alongside the repertoire data. A later genetic analysis used genome-wide SNP genotypes for about three fifths of the roughly 700 donors, treating that subset as a discovery cohort. All discovery cohort repertoires had been generated on a single sequencing platform. HLA typing included class I and class II loci at four-digit resolution. The number of donors typed differed by locus, with 629-630 for A, B, C, DRB1 and DQB1, over 500 for DQA1, 600 to 610 for DPA1, and over 400 for DPB1. Roughly five DR-DQ haplotypes were treated as single units for association and clustering because of strong linkage in the cohort. Among 398 genotyped donors of the cohort, an average of about 240,000 unique TCR beta nucleotide sequences were sequenced per donor, roughly a sixth of them non-productive. Study-wide findings and limitations: A later analysis associated about 17,000 TCR beta sequences with specific HLA alleles at a false discovery rate of 0.05. An association between a missense DCLRE1C variant and V-gene and J-gene trimming of TCR beta chains was found in a later genetic analysis and replicated in an independent cohort. In a later analysis, HLA-associated TCR beta chains were found to be more clonally expanded and to have lower generation probabilities than equally common non-associated chains. In vitro tests confirmed that a few of the cytomegalovirus-associated TCR beta chains recognize cytomegalovirus antigens. In this cohort, only TCR beta chains were sequenced, and detectable features were limited by the absence of alpha or paired-chain data. According to a later analysis, most CMV-associated TCR beta chains appeared to be HLA-restricted, and the HLA associations seemed to be driven largely by CMV exposure. A cluster of highly shared sequence variants was judged likely to be a technical artifact of the sequencing pipeline. Presence/absence analyses assumed roughly uniform sequencing depth across donors, an assumption that may not hold. For the cohort, immune exposure information was limited to CMV serostatus. Because some donors lacked HLA typing at each locus, the association tests relied only on the typed subset. A later genetic analysis reported fewer N-insertions in productive TCRs among donors in an Asian-associated ancestry cluster than the roughly 700-donor mean. The study listed 150 to 200 TCR beta chains as associated with cytomegalovirus. Most TCR sequences were seen in very few donors, while some public TCRs were found in many individuals. A later analysis reported that several top co-occurrence clusters appeared linked to parvovirus B19, influenza, CMV and Epstein-Barr virus. According to the authors, the approach could potentially be generalized to other disease states and immunological phenotypes. The classifier was reported to diagnose cytomegalovirus status with high specificity and sensitivity in both the original and validation cohorts. Because counts were too low, roughly 16 rarely observed V segments, including chromosome 9 orphons, were left out of the earlier analysis of approximately 580 of the donors. An earlier analysis of approximately 530 of the donors showed that most TCR beta V segments appeared in productive rearrangements either about 90% or about 30% of the time, which broadly matched IMGT annotations. According to a later analysis, TCR association rates differed among HLA loci, with DRB1 alleles showing the most associated TCRs and HLA-C alleles showing the fewest. A further reported finding was that TCR beta sequences accurately predicted the HLA-A and HLA-B alleles for most subjects in the first cohort. When HLA alleles, especially DR and DQ, strongly co-occurred, attributing TCR associations to individual alleles was difficult. Linkage disequilibrium might explain the correlated functional status among segregating V segments, but an unknown experimental factor could not be ruled out. Some IMGT-functional V segments, including TRBV6-2 and TRBV6-3, could not be told apart with the 87-base-pair reads, so those segments were excluded.

The CDR3 runs 11 amino acids, cysteine and phenylalanine included. Of all the DNA, just the CDR3 is kept, 33 bases in frame from base 1. V and J are truncated by 2 bases and 12 bases respectively, leaving an intervening sequence of 10 bases. CDR1 is given as MNHNS and CDR2 as SASEGT, both from the germline V gene. The cohort was made up of under 800 healthy bone marrow donors. All cohort members were sampled while nominally healthy, although unrecorded immune exposures were likely present. The donor was CMV seronegative and was included in the group of hundreds of seronegative cohort members. A peripheral blood sample was collected from each donor, and TCR beta sequencing was performed on peripheral blood mononuclear cells. The Qiagen DNeasy Blood Extraction Kit was used to extract genomic DNA from the blood cell samples.

The sequencing input was PBMCs. This clonotype was obtained from a man in his forties or fifties in good health and CMV-seronegative. The chain joins TRBV6-1 to TRBJ1-1; TRBD1 is possibly the D segment (5 matching bases). In nucleotides, the sequence is TGTGCCAGCAGTGAATCACAGGTGTCTTTCTTT. The encoded protein is CASSESQVSFF.